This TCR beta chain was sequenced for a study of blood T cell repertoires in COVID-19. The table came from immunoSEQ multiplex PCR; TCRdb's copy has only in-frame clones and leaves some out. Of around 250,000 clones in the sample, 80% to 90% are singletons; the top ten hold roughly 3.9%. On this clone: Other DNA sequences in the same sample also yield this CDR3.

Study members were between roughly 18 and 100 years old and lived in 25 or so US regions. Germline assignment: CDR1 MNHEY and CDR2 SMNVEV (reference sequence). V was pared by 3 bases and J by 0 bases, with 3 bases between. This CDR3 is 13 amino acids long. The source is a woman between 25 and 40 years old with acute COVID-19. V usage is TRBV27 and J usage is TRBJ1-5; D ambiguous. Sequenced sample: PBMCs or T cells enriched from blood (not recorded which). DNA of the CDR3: TGTGCCAGCAGTTTCAGTAGCAATCAGCCCCAGCATTTT. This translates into CASSFSSNQPQHF.